A selection of T cell receptor beta chains follows, all from one sample in a study of blood T cell repertoires in COVID-19. Sequenced by immunoSEQ multiplex PCR; TCRdb stores in-frame clones only, minus some. The table records some 200,000 clones, about 86% of them present only once. Sequenced: peripheral blood. These receptors were obtained from a woman in her sixties or seventies with acute or convalescent COVID-19. CDR3s include the opening cysteine and the closing phenylalanine or tryptophan. Fields, in order: clone size, J gene, D gene, V gene, CDR3 protein, CDR3 DNA. A D gene is named only where the DNA matches it firmly. Size is omitted from some rows. Given values are once, few, many or a class for expanded clones.

abundance: .
j_gene: TRBJ1-1
d_gene: TRBD1
v_gene: TRBV6-6
CDR3aa: CATVRTGANTEAFF
CDR3nt: TGTGCCACCGTCAGGACAGGGGCGAACACTGAAGCTTTCTTT

abundance: .
j_gene: TRBJ1-2
d_gene: .
v_gene: TRBV11-3
CDR3aa: CASSPTGYGYTF
CDR3nt: TGTGCCAGCAGCCCTACCGGCTATGGCTACACCTTC

abundance: .
j_gene: TRBJ2-1
d_gene: .
v_gene: TRBV29-1
CDR3aa: CSVETAGASSYNEQFF
CDR3nt: TGCAGCGTCGAGACGGCGGGGGCTAGCAGTTACAATGAGCAGTTCTTC

abundance: .
j_gene: TRBJ2-1
d_gene: TRBD1
v_gene: TRBV11-2
CDR3aa: CASSLPGGLGEQFF
CDR3nt: TGTGCCAGCAGCTTACCAGGGGGCCTAGGAGAGCAGTTCTTC

abundance: .
j_gene: TRBJ2-7
d_gene: TRBD2
v_gene: TRBV18
CDR3aa: CASSPGLAGYEQYF
CDR3nt: TGTGCCAGCTCACCCGGACTAGCTGGCTACGAGCAGTACTTC

abundance: .
j_gene: TRBJ2-3
d_gene: TRBD1
v_gene: TRBV4-1
CDR3aa: CASSQPGTGRAQYF
CDR3nt: TGCGCCAGCAGCCAACCCGGGACAGGCCGGGCGCAGTATTTT

abundance: .
j_gene: TRBJ2-5
d_gene: .
v_gene: TRBV7-9
CDR3aa: CASSFAGEETQYF
CDR3nt: TGTGCCAGCAGCTTCGCAGGGGAAGAGACCCAGTACTTC

abundance: few
j_gene: TRBJ1-1
d_gene: .
v_gene: TRBV10-1
CDR3aa: CASRSSLNTEAFF
CDR3nt: TGCGCCAGCAGGTCCAGTCTGAACACTGAAGCTTTCTTT

abundance: few
j_gene: TRBJ2-2
d_gene: .
v_gene: TRBV27
CDR3aa: CASSSMGQFTGELFF
CDR3nt: TGTGCCAGCAGTTCAATGGGACAATTCACCGGGGAGCTGTTTTTT

abundance: .
j_gene: TRBJ2-1
d_gene: .
v_gene: TRBV21-1
CDR3aa: CASSKGGLNEQFF
CDR3nt: TGTGCCAGCAGCAAGGGGGGGTTGAATGAGCAGTTCTTC

abundance: .
j_gene: TRBJ2-1
d_gene: .
v_gene: TRBV28
CDR3aa: CASSMGGAGYNEQFF
CDR3nt: TGTGCCAGCAGTATGGGGGGAGCTGGGTACAATGAGCAGTTCTTC

abundance: few
j_gene: TRBJ1-6
d_gene: .
v_gene: TRBV6-5
CDR3aa: CASSYTLATNNSPLHF
CDR3nt: TGTGCCAGCAGTTACACCTTGGCTACTAATAATTCACCCCTCCACTTT

abundance: .
j_gene: TRBJ1-4
d_gene: .
v_gene: TRBV5-6
CDR3aa: CASSLAGSLEKLFF
CDR3nt: TGTGCCAGCAGCTTGGCGGGGTCGCTTGAAAAACTGTTTTTT

abundance: .
j_gene: TRBJ1-2
d_gene: .
v_gene: TRBV5-1
CDR3aa: CASSPSGGDYGYTF
CDR3nt: TGCGCCAGCAGCCCCAGTGGGGGGGACTATGGCTACACCTTC

abundance: .
j_gene: TRBJ2-3
d_gene: .
v_gene: TRBV7-6
CDR3aa: CASSLGGGGTDTQYF
CDR3nt: TGTGCCAGCAGCTTGGGAGGGGGGGGCACAGATACGCAGTATTTT

abundance: .
j_gene: TRBJ2-5
d_gene: .
v_gene: TRBV2
CDR3aa: CASKWQGMWETQYF
CDR3nt: TGTGCCAGCAAATGGCAGGGAATGTGGGAGACCCAGTACTTC

abundance: .
j_gene: TRBJ1-4
d_gene: .
v_gene: TRBV5-4
CDR3aa: CASSLRQGSEKLFF
CDR3nt: TGTGCCAGCAGCTTGAGGCAGGGGAGTGAAAAACTGTTTTTT

abundance: .
j_gene: TRBJ2-7
d_gene: .
v_gene: TRBV14
CDR3aa: CASSPRDFDYEQYF
CDR3nt: TGTGCCAGCAGCCCCCGGGACTTCGACTACGAGCAGTACTTC

abundance: .
j_gene: TRBJ2-3
d_gene: .
v_gene: TRBV6-5
CDR3aa: CASSSGEVPDTQYF
CDR3nt: TGTGCCAGCAGTTCGGGGGAAGTCCCAGATACGCAGTATTTT

abundance: .
j_gene: TRBJ2-3
d_gene: .
v_gene: TRBV5-1
CDR3aa: CASSLTDTQYF
CDR3nt: TGCGCCAGCTCCTTAACAGATACGCAGTATTTT

abundance: .
j_gene: TRBJ2-6
d_gene: TRBD1
v_gene: TRBV11-3
CDR3aa: CASSPRTGAGANVLTF
CDR3nt: TGTGCCAGCAGCCCAAGGACAGGAGCTGGGGCCAACGTCCTGACTTTC

abundance: .
j_gene: TRBJ2-3
d_gene: TRBD2
v_gene: TRBV9
CDR3aa: CASSVGGSLAGGRSDTQYF
CDR3nt: TGTGCCAGCAGCGTCGGGGGGTCCCTAGCGGGAGGTCGTTCAGATACGCAGTATTTT

abundance: .
j_gene: TRBJ2-7
d_gene: .
v_gene: TRBV6-5
CDR3aa: CASSPPGPYEQYF
CDR3nt: TGTGCCAGCAGTCCCCCGGGTCCCTACGAGCAGTACTTC

abundance: .
j_gene: TRBJ1-1
d_gene: .
v_gene: TRBV24-1
CDR3aa: CATSDSSGNTEAFF
CDR3nt: TGTGCCACCAGTGATTCCAGTGGTAACACTGAAGCTTTCTTT

abundance: .
j_gene: TRBJ2-2
d_gene: .
v_gene: TRBV6-6
CDR3aa: CASSLARSNTGELFF
CDR3nt: TGTGCCAGCAGTCTTGCCAGGTCGAACACCGGGGAGCTGTTTTTT

abundance: .
j_gene: TRBJ2-5
d_gene: TRBD1
v_gene: TRBV7-9
CDR3aa: CASSPLDRARETQYF
CDR3nt: TGTGCCAGCAGCCCTTTGGACAGGGCTAGGGAGACCCAGTACTTC

abundance: .
j_gene: TRBJ1-6
d_gene: .
v_gene: TRBV19
CDR3aa: CASSIRQENSPLHF
CDR3nt: TGTGCCAGTAGTATCAGGCAGGAAAATTCACCCCTCCACTTT

abundance: .
j_gene: TRBJ2-1
d_gene: TRBD2
v_gene: TRBV9
CDR3aa: CASSVVPGGRASYNEQFF
CDR3nt: TGTGCCAGCAGCGTAGTCCCAGGCGGGAGGGCCTCCTACAATGAGCAGTTCTTC

abundance: .
j_gene: TRBJ1-6
d_gene: TRBD1
v_gene: TRBV7-3
CDR3aa: CASSLRGQGGSLHF
CDR3nt: TGTGCCAGCAGCCTAAGAGGACAGGGTGGTTCCCTCCACTTT

abundance: once
j_gene: TRBJ2-7
d_gene: TRBD2
v_gene: TRBV11-3
CDR3aa: CASSLDFGLAGRRSSYEQYF
CDR3nt: TGTGCCAGCAGCTTAGATTTCGGACTAGCGGGGAGGAGAAGCTCCTACGAGCAGTACTTC

abundance: .
j_gene: TRBJ1-3
d_gene: .
v_gene: TRBV6-5
CDR3aa: CASSTDSGNTIYF
CDR3nt: TGTGCCAGCAGTACGGACAGCGGAAACACCATATATTTT

abundance: .
j_gene: TRBJ1-1
d_gene: .
v_gene: TRBV3-1/TRBV3-2
CDR3aa: CASSRRGNTEAFF
CDR3nt: TGTGCCAGCAGCCGCCGAGGGAACACTGAAGCTTTCTTT

abundance: .
j_gene: TRBJ2-3
d_gene: TRBD2
v_gene: TRBV4-2
CDR3aa: CASSPQAPFGTSGRRTDTQYF
CDR3nt: TGTGCCAGCAGCCCACAAGCACCTTTCGGGACTAGCGGGAGACGCACAGATACGCAGTATTTT

abundance: .
j_gene: TRBJ1-5
d_gene: .
v_gene: TRBV9
CDR3aa: CASSVGSGLGNQPQHF
CDR3nt: TGTGCCAGCAGCGTAGGGTCAGGGCTGGGCAATCAGCCCCAGCATTTT

abundance: .
j_gene: TRBJ2-3
d_gene: TRBD2
v_gene: TRBV5-5
CDR3aa: CASSLGGSGVITDTQYF
CDR3nt: TGTGCCAGCAGCTTGGGGGGCAGCGGGGTAATCACAGATACGCAGTATTTT

abundance: .
j_gene: TRBJ2-5
d_gene: .
v_gene: TRBV9
CDR3aa: CASSVGQGQETQYF
CDR3nt: TGTGCCAGCAGCGTAGGGCAGGGCCAAGAGACCCAGTACTTC

abundance: .
j_gene: TRBJ2-2
d_gene: .
v_gene: TRBV9
CDR3aa: CASSEGVPIGELFF
CDR3nt: TGTGCCAGCAGCGAGGGGGTACCCATCGGGGAGCTGTTTTTT

abundance: .
j_gene: TRBJ1-1
d_gene: .
v_gene: TRBV4-3
CDR3aa: CASSRDATGNTEAFF
CDR3nt: TGCGCCAGCAGCCGAGACGCGACAGGGAACACTGAAGCTTTCTTT

abundance: .
j_gene: TRBJ2-7
d_gene: .
v_gene: TRBV20-1
CDR3aa: CSAERSYEQYF
CDR3nt: TGCAGTGCCGAGAGATCCTACGAGCAGTACTTC

abundance: once
j_gene: TRBJ1-1
d_gene: .
v_gene: TRBV5-1
CDR3aa: CASSSRAGQNTEAFF
CDR3nt: TGCGCCAGCAGCTCCCGAGCAGGGCAGAACACTGAAGCTTTCTTT

abundance: .
j_gene: TRBJ2-3
d_gene: .
v_gene: TRBV2
CDR3aa: CASQTGRGMDTQYF
CDR3nt: TGTGCCTCCCAGACAGGGCGGGGTATGGATACGCAGTATTTT